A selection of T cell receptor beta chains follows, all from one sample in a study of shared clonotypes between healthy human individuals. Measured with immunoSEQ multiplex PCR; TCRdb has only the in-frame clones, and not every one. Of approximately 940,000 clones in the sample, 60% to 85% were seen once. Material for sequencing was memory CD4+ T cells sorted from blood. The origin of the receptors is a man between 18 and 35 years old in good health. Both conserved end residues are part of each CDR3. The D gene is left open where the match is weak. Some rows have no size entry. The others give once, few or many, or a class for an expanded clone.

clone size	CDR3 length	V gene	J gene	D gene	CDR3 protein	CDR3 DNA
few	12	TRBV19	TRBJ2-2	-	CASSTRTGELFF	TGTGCCAGTAGTACCCGCACCGGGGAGCTGTTTTTT
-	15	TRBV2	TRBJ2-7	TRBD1	CASSDVDRGIHEQYF	TGTGCCAGCAGTGATGTCGACAGGGGAATCCACGAGCAGTACTTC
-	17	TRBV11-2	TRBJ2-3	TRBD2	CASSKRVSGGATDTQYF	TGTGCCAGCAGCAAGAGGGTTAGCGGGGGGGCAACAGATACGCAGTATTTT
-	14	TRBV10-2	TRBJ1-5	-	CASSLERYNQPQHF	TGCGCCAGCAGTCTTGAGAGATACAATCAGCCCCAGCATTTT
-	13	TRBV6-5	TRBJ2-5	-	CASSYPGARTQYF	TGTGCCAGCAGTTACCCGGGTGCACGCACCCAGTACTTC
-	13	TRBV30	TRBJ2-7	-	CAWSEFGGYEQYF	TGTGCCTGGAGTGAGTTTGGGGGCTACGAGCAGTACTTC
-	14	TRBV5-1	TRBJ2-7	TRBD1	CASSLGQGPYEQYF	TGCGCCAGCAGCCTAGGACAGGGGCCCTACGAGCAGTACTTC
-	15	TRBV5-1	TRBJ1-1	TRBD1	CASSLAMDRSTEAFF	TGCGCCAGCAGCTTGGCCATGGACAGGTCCACTGAAGCTTTCTTT
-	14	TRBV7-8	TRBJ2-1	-	CASSLATAAGEQFF	TGTGCCAGCAGCTTAGCGACAGCGGCCGGTGAGCAGTTCTTC
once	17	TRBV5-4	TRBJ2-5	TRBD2	CASSPPRQGTSAQVQYF	TGTGCCAGCAGCCCACCCCGACAGGGGACTAGCGCTCAGGTTCAGTACTTC
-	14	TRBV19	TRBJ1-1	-	CASRLDPGNTEAFF	TGTGCCAGTAGATTGGACCCCGGGAACACTGAAGCTTTCTTT
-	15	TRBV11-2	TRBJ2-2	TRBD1	CASSFQGGAGGELFF	TGTGCCAGCAGTTTTCAAGGGGGCGCCGGCGGGGAGCTGTTTTTT
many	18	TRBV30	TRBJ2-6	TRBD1	CAWSVLWDRGTGANVLTF	TGTGCCTGGAGTGTCCTCTGGGACAGGGGTACTGGGGCCAACGTCCTGACTTTC
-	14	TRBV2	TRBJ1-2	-	CASSDVRQAYGYTF	TGTGCCAGCAGTGACGTACGGCAGGCCTATGGCTACACCTTC
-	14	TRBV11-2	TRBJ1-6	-	CASSLGRRDSPLHF	TGTGCCAGCAGCCTCGGGAGGAGGGATTCACCCCTCCACTTT
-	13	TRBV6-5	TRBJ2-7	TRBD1	CASGRTGVHEQYF	TGTGCCAGCGGAAGGACAGGGGTCCACGAGCAGTACTTC
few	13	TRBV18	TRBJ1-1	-	CASSPTGNTEAFF	TGTGCCAGCTCACCAACGGGGAACACTGAAGCTTTCTTT
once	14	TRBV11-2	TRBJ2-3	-	CASSSIEPTDTQYF	TGTGCCAGCAGCTCGATCGAGCCGACAGATACGCAGTATTTT
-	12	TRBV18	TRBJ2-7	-	CASSPQGNEQYF	TGTGCCAGCTCACCGCAGGGAAACGAGCAGTACTTC
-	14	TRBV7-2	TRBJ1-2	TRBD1	CASSPIRQGAGYTF	TGTGCCAGCAGCCCGATACGACAGGGGGCTGGCTACACCTTC
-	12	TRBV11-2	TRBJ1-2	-	CASSLVGTGYTF	TGTGCCAGCAGCTTAGTAGGGACCGGCTACACCTTC
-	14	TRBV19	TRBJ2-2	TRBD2	CASILSGSGGELFF	TGTGCCAGTATTCTTAGCGGGAGTGGCGGGGAGCTGTTTTTT
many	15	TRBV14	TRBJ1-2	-	CASSQSRTANYGYTF	TGTGCCAGCAGCCAATCCCGGACAGCTAACTATGGCTACACCTTC